This T cell receptor beta chain was identified in a study of T cell responses to AZD1222 COVID-19 vaccine. Notes on the study in general: Possibly, clonal diversity was underestimated; donors were largely white British and included more females. Spike-wide vaccine-associated CD4 TCRs dominated at 160-218 and 743-854.

CDR3 length equals 12 residues. The V end lost 2 bases, the J end lost 6 bases, and 8 bases lay between the germline ends. The protocol was immunoSEQ multiplex PCR, while the TCRdb copy is restricted to in-frame clones and leaves out a portion. Of roughly 80,000 clones listed, less than 95% are singletons. This clone is a singleton in its sample. Its antigen is unidentified. The source material was peripheral blood, sampled 28 days after the second AZD1222 dose. The chain is built from TRBV12-3 or TRBV12-4 and TRBJ2-7, with D perhaps TRBD1 (5 bases). The clonotype originates from an adult who received the AZD1222 COVID-19 vaccine. The CDR3 here is CASSLSGPEQYF. DNA for the CDR3: TGTGCCAGCAGTTTATCAGGGCCCGAGCAGTACTTC.